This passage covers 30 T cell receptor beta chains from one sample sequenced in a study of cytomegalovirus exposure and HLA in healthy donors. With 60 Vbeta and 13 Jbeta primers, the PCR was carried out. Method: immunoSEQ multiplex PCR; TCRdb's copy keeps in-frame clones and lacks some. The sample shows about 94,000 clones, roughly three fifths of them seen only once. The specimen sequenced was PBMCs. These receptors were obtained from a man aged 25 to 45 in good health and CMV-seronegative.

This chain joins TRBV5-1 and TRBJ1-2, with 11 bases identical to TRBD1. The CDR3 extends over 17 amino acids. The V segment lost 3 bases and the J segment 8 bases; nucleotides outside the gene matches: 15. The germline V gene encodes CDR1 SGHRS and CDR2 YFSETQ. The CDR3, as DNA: TGCGCCAGCAGCTCCCCCGGAGGGGACAGGGGGAAAGGAGGCTACACCTTC. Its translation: CASSSPGGDRGKGGYTF.

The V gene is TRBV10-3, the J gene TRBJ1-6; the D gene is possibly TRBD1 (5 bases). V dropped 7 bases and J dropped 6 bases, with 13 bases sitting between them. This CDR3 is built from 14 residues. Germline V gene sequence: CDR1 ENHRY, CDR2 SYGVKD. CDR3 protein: CAITQGNGNSPLHF. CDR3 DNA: TGTGCCATCACCCAGGGAAATGGTAATTCACCCCTCCACTTT.

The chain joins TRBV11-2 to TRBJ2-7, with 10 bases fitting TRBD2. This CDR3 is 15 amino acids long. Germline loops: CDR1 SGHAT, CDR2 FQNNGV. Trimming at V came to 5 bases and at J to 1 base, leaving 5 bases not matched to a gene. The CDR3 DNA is TGTGCCAGCAGCCCGGGACTAGCGATATCCTACGAGCAGTACTTC. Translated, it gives CASSPGLAISYEQYF.

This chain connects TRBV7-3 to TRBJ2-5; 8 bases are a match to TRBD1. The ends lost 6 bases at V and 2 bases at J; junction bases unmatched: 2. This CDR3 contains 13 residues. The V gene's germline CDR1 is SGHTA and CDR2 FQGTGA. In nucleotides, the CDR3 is TGTGCCAGCAGTCAGGGGGCGCAAGAGACCCAGTACTTC. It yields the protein CASSQGAQETQYF. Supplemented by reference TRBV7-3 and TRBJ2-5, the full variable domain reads GAGVSQTPSNKVTEKGKYVELRCDPISGHTALYWYRQSLGQGPEFLIYFQGTGAADDSGLPNDRFFAVRPEGSVSTLKIQRTERGDSAVYLCASSQGAQETQYFGPGTRLLVL.

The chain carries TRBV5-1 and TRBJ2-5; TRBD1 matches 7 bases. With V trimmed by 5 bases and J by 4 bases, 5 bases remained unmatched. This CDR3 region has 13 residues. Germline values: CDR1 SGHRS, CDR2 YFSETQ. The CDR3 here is CASRTGPSETQYF. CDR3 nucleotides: TGCGCCAGCAGGACAGGGCCATCAGAGACCCAGTACTTC.

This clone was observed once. The CDR3: CASSYSAWEGGAFF. Written as DNA, the CDR3 is TGTGCCAGCAGTTACTCGGCCTGGGAGGGGGGAGCTTTCTTT. This chain uses TRBV6-6 with TRBJ1-1, with a tentative D call TRBD1 (6 bases). The germline CDR1 and CDR2 sequences are MNHNY and SVGAGI (reference sequence). Deletions cut 0 bases from V and 10 bases from J, with 15 bases between. The CDR3 is made up of 14 amino acids.

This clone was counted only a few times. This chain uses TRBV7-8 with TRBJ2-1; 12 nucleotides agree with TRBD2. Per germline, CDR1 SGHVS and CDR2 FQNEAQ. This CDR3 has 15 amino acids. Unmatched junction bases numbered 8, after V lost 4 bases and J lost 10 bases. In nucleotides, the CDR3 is TGTGCCAGCAGCTCTCTAGCGGGGGGGCCACGGGAGCAGTTCTTC. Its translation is CASSSLAGGPREQFF.

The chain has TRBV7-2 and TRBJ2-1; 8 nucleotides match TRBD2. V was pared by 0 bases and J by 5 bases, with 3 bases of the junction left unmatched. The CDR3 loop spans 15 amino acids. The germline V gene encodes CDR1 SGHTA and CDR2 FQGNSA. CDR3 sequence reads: CASSLAGGVNNEQFF. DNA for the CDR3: TGTGCCAGCAGCTTAGCCGGGGGGGTGAACAATGAGCAGTTCTTC.

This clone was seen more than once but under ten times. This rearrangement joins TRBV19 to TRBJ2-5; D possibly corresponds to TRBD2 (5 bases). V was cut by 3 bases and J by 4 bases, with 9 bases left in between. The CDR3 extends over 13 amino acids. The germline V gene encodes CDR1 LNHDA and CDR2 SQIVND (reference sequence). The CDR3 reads CASSIAGGETQYF. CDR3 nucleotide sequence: TGTGCCAGTAGTATTGCGGGTGGAGAGACCCAGTACTTC. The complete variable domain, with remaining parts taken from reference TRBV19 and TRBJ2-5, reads DGGITQSPKYLFRKEGQNVTLSCEQNLNHDAMYWYRQDPGQGLRLIYYSQIVNDFQKGDIAEGYSVSREKKESFPLTVTSAQKNPTAFYLCASSIAGGETQYFGPGTRLLVL.

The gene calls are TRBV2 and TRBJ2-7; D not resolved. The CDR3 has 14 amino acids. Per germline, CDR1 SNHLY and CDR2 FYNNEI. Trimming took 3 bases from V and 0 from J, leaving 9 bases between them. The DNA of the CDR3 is TGTGCCAGCAGTGACAGGCATATCTCCTACGAGCAGTACTTC. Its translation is CASSDRHISYEQYF.

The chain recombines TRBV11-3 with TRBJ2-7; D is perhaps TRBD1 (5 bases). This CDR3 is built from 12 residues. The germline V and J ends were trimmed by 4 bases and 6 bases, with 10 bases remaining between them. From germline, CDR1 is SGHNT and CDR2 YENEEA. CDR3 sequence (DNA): TGTGCCAGCAGCTCCAGGGTGGGCGAGCAGTACTTC. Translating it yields CASSSRVGEQYF.

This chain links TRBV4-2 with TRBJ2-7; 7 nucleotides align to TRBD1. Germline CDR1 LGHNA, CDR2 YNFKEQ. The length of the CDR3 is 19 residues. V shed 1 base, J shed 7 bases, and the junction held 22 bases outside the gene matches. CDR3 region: CASSQVGPPEVAGGGEQYF. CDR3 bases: TGTGCCAGCAGCCAAGTAGGACCCCCGGAAGTGGCAGGGGGTGGTGAGCAGTACTTC.

The CDR3 is CASIDSNTGELFF. In nucleotides, the CDR3 is TGTGCCAGCATTGACTCGAACACCGGGGAGCTGTTTTTT. The V gene is TRBV6-5, the J gene TRBJ2-2; D uncertain. V gave up 7 bases and J gave up 0 bases, with 6 bases separating them. Germline V gene data show CDR1 as MNHEY and CDR2 as SVGAGI. CDR3 length: 13 amino acids.

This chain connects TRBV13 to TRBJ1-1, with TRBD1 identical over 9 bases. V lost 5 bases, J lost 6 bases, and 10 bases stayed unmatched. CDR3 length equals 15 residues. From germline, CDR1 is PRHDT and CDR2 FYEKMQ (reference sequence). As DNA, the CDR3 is TGTGCCAGCAGCGCCGGGACAGGGAACTTGGCTGAAGCTTTCTTT. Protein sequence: CASSAGTGNLAEAFF. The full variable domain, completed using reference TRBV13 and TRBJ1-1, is AAGVIQSPRHLIKEKRETATLKCYPIPRHDTVYWYQQGPGQDPQFLISFYEKMQSDKGSIPDRFSAQQFSDYHSELNMSSLELGDSALYFCASSAGTGNLAEAFFGQGTRLTVV.

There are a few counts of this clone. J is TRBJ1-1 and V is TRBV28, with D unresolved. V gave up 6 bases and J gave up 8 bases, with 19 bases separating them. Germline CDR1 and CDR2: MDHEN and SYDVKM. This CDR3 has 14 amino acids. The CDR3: CASSTETPRAEAFF. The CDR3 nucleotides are TGTGCCAGCAGCACAGAGACGCCTCGAGCCGAAGCTTTCTTT. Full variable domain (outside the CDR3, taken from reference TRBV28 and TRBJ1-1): DVKVTQSSRYLVKRTGEKVFLECVQDMDHENMFWYRQDPGLGLRLIYFSYDVKMKEKGDIPEGYSVSREKKERFSLILESASTNQTSMYLCASSTETPRAEAFFGQGTRLTVV.

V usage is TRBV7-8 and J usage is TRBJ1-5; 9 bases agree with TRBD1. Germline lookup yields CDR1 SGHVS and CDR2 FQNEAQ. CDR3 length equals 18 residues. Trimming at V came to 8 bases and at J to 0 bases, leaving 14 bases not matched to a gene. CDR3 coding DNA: TGTGCCAGCGGGGGAGGACAGGGGCTAGCTATTAGCAATCAGCCCCAGCATTTT. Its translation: CASGGGQGLAISNQPQHF.

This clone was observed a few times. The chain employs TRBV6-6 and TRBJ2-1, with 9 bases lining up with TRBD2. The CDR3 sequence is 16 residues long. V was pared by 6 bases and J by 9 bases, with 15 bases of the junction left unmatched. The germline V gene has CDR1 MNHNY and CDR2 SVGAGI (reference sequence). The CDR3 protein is CASSPLGSGRGVEQFF. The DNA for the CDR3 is TGTGCCAGCAGCCCTCTAGGTAGCGGGAGAGGCGTTGAGCAGTTCTTC.

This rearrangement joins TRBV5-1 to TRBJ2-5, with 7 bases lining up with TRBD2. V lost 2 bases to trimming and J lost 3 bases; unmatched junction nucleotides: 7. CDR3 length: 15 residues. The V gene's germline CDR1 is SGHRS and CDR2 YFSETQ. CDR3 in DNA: TGCGCCAGCAGCTTCAGAGCGGGGTGGGAAGAGACCCAGTACTTC. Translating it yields CASSFRAGWEETQYF.

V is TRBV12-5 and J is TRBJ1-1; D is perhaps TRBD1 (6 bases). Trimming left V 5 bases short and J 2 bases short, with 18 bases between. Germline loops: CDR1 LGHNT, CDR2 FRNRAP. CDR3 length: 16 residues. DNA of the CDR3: TGTGCTAGTGGTCCGGGGTGGGGGGGGGCAAACACTGAAGCTTTCTTT. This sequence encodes CASGPGWGGANTEAFF.

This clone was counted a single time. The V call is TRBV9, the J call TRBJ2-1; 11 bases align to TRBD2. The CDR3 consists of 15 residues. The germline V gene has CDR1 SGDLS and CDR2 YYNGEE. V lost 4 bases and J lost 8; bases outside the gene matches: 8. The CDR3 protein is CASSKIAGGHYEQFF. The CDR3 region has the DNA TGTGCCAGCAGCAAAATAGCGGGGGGGCACTATGAGCAGTTCTTC.

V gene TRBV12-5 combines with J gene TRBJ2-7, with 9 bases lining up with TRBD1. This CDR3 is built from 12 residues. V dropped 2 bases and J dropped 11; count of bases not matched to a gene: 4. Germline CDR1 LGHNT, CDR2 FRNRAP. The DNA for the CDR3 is TGTGCTAGTGGTTTGAGACAGGGGGTTAAGTACTTC. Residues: CASGLRQGVKYF.

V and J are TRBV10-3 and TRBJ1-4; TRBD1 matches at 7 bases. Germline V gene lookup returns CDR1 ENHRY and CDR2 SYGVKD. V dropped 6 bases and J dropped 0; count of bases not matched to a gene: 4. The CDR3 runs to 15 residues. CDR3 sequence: CAISSTGATNEKLFF. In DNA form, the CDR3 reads TGTGCCATCAGCAGTACAGGGGCAACTAATGAAAAACTGTTTTTT.

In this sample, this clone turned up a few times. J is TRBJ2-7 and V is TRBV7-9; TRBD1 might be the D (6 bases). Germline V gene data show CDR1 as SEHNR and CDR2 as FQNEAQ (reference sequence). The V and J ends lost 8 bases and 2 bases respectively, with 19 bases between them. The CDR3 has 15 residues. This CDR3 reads CASLQWAGDPYEQYF. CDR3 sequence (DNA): TGTGCCAGCCTCCAATGGGCAGGGGACCCCTACGAGCAGTACTTC.

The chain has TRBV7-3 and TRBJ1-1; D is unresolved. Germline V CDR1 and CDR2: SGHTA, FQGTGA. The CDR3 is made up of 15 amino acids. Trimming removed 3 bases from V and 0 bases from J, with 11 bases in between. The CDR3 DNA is TGTGCCAGCAGCTTGAACAGAGTTATGAACACTGAAGCTTTCTTT. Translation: CASSLNRVMNTEAFF. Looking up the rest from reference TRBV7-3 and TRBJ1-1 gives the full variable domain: GAGVSQTPSNKVTEKGKYVELRCDPISGHTALYWYRQSLGQGPEFLIYFQGTGAADDSGLPNDRFFAVRPEGSVSTLKIQRTERGDSAVYLCASSLNRVMNTEAFFGQGTRLTVV.

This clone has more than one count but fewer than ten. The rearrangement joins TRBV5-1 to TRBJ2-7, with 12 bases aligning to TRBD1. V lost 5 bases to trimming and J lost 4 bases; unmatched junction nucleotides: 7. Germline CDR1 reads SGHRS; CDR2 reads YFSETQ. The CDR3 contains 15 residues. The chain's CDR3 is CASSLTGQGAYEQYF. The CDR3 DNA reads TGCGCCAGCAGTCTGACGGGACAGGGGGCTTACGAGCAGTACTTC.

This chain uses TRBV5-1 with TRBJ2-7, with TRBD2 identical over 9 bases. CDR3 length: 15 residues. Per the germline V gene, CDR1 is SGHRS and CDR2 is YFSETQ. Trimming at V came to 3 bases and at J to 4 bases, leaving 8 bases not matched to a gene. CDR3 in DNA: TGCGCCAGCAGCTCCGACCGGGGACTAGCTTACGAGCAGTACTTC. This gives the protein CASSSDRGLAYEQYF.

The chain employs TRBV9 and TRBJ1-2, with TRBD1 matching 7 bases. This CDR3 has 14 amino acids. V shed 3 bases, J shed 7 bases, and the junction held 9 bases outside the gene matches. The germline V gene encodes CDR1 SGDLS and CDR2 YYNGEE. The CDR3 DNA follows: TGTGCCAGCAGCGCAGACAGGGTCCACCGTGGCTACACCTTC. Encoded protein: CASSADRVHRGYTF. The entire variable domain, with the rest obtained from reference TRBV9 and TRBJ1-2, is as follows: DSGVTQTPKHLITATGQRVTLRCSPRSGDLSVYWYQQSLDQGLQFLIQYYNGEERAKGNILERFSAQQFPDLHSELNLSSLELGDSALYFCASSADRVHRGYTFGSGTRLTVV.

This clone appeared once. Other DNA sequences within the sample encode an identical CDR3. CDR3 sequence: CASSARQGSKGFTSTEAFF. DNA of the CDR3: TGTGCCAGCAGCGCCCGACAGGGTTCTAAGGGCTTTACCTCCACTGAAGCTTTCTTT. The chain combines TRBV11-2 with TRBJ1-1, with 7 bases fitting TRBD1. Germline V lookup: CDR1 SGHAT, CDR2 FQNNGV. Trimming removed 5 bases from V and 4 bases from J; junction bases left unmatched: 22. This CDR3 region has 19 residues.

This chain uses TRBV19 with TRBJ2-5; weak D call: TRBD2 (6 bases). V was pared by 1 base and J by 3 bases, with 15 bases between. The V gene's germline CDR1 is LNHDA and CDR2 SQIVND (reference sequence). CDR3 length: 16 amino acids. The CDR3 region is CASSIVVQGGKETQYF. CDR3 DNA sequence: TGTGCCAGTAGTATAGTAGTTCAGGGCGGGAAAGAGACCCAGTACTTC.

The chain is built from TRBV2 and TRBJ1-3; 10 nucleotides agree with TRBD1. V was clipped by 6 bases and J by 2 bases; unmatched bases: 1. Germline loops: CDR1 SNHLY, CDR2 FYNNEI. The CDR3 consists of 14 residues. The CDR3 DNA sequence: TGTGCCAGCAGGGGGACAGGGGCTGGAAACACCATATATTTT. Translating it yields CASRGTGAGNTIYF.